The 5 T cell receptor beta chains reported below all come from one sample, sequenced in a study of cytomegalovirus exposure and HLA in healthy donors listed by TCRdb under 2017. The protocol used for the library was the immunoSEQ multiplex PCR assay. Not all clones reach the TCRdb copy of this immuneACCESS table, which keeps in-frame sequences only. Checked studies attribute under half of the gap to unresolved V genes and leave the rest unexplained. The table for this sample lists about 150,000 clones; approximately 86% of them were counted only once. In total, the top ten clones hold around 20% of the sample. Sequenced sample: PBMCs. Receptor source: a man in his late teens or twenties in good health and CMV-seropositive.

V and J are TRBV19 and TRBJ1-2; D may be TRBD1 (6 bases). V gave up 4 bases and J gave up 3 bases, with 9 bases separating them. The CDR3 runs 13 residues. Germline V CDR1 and CDR2: LNHDA, SQIVND (reference sequence). The CDR3 coding sequence is TGTGCCAGTAGTACTACAGGGCACTATGGCTACACCTTC. It is translated as CASSTTGHYGYTF.

The rearrangement joins TRBV5-6 to TRBJ1-1; possible D gene TRBD1, 5 bases. The germline CDR1 and CDR2 sequences are SGHDT and YYEEEE. Trimming cost V 2 bases and J 5 bases, with 13 bases left between them. This CDR3 is 14 amino acids long. The DNA of the CDR3 is TGTGCCAGCAGCTTCGACAGTTTCGGGACTGAAGCTTTCTTT. It yields the protein CASSFDSFGTEAFF.

Only one count was recorded for this clone. The J gene is TRBJ2-1, the V gene TRBV7-6, with a possible D match to TRBD2 (5 bases). The ends were cut back, 5 bases at V and 6 bases at J, with 14 bases in the middle. The CDR3 covers 14 residues. Per the germline V gene, CDR1 is SGHVS and CDR2 is FNYEAQ. The CDR3 loop reads CASSEWTSSNEQFF. CDR3 nucleotides: TGTGCCAGCAGCGAGTGGACTTCTTCCAATGAGCAGTTCTTC. The entire variable domain, with the rest obtained from reference TRBV7-6 and TRBJ2-1, is as follows: GAGVSQSPRYKVTKRGQDVALRCDPISGHVSLYWYRQALGQGPEFLTYFNYEAQQDKSGLPNDRFSAERPEGSISTLTIQRTEQRDSAMYRCASSEWTSSNEQFFGPGTRLTVL.

The gene calls are TRBV30 and TRBJ1-2; D gene ambiguous. The CDR3 runs 13 residues. Germline V CDR1 and CDR2: GTSNPN, SVGIG (reference sequence). V gave up 4 bases and J gave up 0 bases, with 9 bases separating them. CDR3 sequence: CAWIAGPNYGYTF. The CDR3, as DNA: TGTGCCTGGATCGCGGGCCCTAACTATGGCTACACCTTC.

The chain couples TRBV5-1 to TRBJ2-1; TRBD1 aligns across 8 bases. Germline CDR1 reads SGHRS; CDR2 reads YFSETQ. V was pared by 1 base and J by 7 bases, with 7 bases of the junction left unmatched. The CDR3 length is 15 residues. CDR3 protein: CASSLRQGASNEQFF. The CDR3 DNA reads TGCGCCAGCAGCTTGCGGCAGGGGGCAAGTAATGAGCAGTTCTTC.